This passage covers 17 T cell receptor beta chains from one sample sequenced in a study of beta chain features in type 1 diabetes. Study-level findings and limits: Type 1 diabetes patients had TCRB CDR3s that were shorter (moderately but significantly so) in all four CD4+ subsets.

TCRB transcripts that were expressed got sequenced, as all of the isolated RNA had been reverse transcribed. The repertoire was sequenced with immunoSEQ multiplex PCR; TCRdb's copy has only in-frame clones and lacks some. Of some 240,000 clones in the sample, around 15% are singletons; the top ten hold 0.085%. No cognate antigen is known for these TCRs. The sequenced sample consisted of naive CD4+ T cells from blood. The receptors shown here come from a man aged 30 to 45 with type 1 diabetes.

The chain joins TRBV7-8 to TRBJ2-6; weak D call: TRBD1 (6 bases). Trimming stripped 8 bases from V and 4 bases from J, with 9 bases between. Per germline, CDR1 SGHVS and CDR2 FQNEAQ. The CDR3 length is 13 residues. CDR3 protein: CASHRVGANVLTF. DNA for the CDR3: TGTGCCAGCCACAGGGTGGGGGCCAACGTCCTGACTTTC.

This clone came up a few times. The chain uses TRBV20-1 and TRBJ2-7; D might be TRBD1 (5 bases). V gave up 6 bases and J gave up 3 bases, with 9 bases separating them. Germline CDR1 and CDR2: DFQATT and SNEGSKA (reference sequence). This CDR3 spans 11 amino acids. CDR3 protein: CSAPTVYEQYF. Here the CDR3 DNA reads TGCAGTGCCCCGACAGTCTACGAGCAGTACTTC.

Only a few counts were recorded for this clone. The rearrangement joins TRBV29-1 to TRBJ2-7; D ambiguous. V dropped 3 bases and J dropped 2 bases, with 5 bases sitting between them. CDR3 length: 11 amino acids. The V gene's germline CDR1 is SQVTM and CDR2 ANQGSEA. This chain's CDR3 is CSVEGTYEQYF. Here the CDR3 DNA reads TGCAGCGTTGAGGGGACCTACGAGCAGTACTTC.

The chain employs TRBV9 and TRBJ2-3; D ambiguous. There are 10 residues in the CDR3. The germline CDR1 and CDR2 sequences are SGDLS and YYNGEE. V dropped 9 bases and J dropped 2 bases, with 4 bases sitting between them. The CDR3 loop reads CATYTDTQYF. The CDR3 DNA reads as TGTGCCACCTACACAGATACGCAGTATTTT.

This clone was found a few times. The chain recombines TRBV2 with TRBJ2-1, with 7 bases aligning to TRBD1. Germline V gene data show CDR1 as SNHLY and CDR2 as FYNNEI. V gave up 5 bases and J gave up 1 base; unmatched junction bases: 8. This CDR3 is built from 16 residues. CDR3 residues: CASSPRPGQSYNEQFF. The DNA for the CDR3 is TGTGCCAGCAGTCCGAGGCCGGGACAGTCCTACAATGAGCAGTTCTTC.

CDR3 sequence reads: CASSLEARGYTF. For the CDR3, the DNA is TGTGCCAGCAGCTTAGAGGCCCGGGGCTACACCTTC. The chain carries TRBV7-9 and TRBJ1-2; no clear D. The V end was cut by 1 base, the J end by 8 bases, with 8 bases between. CDR1 and CDR2 from the germline V gene are SEHNR and FQNEAQ (reference sequence). The CDR3 sequence is 12 residues long.

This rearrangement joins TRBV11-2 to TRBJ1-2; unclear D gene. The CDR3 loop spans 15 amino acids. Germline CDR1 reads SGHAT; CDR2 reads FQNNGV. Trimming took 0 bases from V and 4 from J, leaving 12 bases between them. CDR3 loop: CASSLDLGVFYGYTF. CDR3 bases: TGTGCCAGCAGCTTAGATTTGGGCGTGTTCTATGGCTACACCTTC.

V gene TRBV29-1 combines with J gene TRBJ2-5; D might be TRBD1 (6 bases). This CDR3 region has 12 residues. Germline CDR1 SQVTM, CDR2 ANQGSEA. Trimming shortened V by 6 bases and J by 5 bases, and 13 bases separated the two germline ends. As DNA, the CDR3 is TGCAGCGTACACAGGGCCTCGGAGACCCAGTACTTC. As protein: CSVHRASETQYF.

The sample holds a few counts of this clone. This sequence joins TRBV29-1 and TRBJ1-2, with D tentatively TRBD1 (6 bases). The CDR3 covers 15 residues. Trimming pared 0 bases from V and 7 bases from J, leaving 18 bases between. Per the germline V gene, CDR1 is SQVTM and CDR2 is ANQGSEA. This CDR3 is CSVEDRNRVRGGYTF. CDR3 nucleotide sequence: TGCAGCGTTGAAGATCGCAACAGGGTGAGAGGTGGCTACACCTTC.

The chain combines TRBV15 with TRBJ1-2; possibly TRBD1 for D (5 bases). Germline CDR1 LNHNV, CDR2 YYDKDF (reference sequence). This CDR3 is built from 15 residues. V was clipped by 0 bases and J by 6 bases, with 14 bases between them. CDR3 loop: CATSRDVEGLDGYTF. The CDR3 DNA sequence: TGTGCCACCAGCAGAGATGTGGAGGGACTGGATGGCTACACCTTC.

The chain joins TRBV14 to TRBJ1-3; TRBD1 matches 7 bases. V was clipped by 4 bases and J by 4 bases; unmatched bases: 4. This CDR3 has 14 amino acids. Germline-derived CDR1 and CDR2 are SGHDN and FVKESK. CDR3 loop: CASSPRTGGNTIYF. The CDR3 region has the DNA TGTGCCAGCAGCCCTCGGACAGGAGGAAACACCATATATTTT.

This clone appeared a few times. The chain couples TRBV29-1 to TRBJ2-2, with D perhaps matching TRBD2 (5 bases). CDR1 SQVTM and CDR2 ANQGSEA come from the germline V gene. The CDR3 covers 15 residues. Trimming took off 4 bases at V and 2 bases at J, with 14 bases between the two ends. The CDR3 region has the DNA TGCAGCGTTGCGTTCCCTAGCAGTAACACCGGGGAGCTGTTTTTT. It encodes CSVAFPSSNTGELFF.

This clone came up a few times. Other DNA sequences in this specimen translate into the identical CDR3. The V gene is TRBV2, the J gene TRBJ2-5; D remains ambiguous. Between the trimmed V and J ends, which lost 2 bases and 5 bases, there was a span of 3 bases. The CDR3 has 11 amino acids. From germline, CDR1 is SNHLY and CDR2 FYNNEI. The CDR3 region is CASSELETQYF. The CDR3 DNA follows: TGTGCCAGCAGTGAACTGGAGACCCAGTACTTC.

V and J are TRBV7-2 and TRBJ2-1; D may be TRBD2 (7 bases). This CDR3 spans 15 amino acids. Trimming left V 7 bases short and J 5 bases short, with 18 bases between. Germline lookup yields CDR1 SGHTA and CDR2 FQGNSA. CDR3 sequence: CASTGGTADNNEQFF. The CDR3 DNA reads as TGTGCCAGCACGGGGGGCACCGCGGACAACAATGAGCAGTTCTTC.

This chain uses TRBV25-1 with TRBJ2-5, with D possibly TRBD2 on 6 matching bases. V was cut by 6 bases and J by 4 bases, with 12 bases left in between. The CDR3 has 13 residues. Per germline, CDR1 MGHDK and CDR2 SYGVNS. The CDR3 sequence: CASSGAGSETQYF. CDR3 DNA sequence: TGTGCCAGCAGCGGAGCGGGTTCAGAGACCCAGTACTTC.

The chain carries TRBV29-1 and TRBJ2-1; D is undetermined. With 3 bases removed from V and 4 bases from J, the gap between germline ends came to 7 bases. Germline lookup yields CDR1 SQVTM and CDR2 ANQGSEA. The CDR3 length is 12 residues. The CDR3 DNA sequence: TGCAGCGTTGAGGCGATGTACAATGAGCAGTTCTTC. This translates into CSVEAMYNEQFF.

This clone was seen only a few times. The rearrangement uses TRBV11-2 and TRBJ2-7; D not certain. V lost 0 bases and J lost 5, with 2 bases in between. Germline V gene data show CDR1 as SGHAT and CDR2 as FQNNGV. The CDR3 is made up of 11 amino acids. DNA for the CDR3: TGTGCCAGCAGCTTAGACCACGAGCAGTACTTC. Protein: CASSLDHEQYF.